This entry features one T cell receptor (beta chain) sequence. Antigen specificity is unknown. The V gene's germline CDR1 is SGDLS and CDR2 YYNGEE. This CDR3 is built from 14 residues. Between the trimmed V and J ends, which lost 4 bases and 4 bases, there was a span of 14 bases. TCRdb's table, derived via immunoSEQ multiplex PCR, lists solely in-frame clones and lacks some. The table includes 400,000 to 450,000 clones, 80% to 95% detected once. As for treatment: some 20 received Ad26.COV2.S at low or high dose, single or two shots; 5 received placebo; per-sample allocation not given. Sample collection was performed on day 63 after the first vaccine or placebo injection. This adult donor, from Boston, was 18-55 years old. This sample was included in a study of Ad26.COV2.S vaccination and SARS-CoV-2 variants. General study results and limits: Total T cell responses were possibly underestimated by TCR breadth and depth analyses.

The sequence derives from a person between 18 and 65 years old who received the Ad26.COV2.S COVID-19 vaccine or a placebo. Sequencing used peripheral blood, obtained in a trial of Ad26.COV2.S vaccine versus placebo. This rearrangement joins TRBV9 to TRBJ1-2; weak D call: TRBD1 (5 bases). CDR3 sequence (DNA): TGTGCCAGCAGCCCTGAGGGGCTTCGCTATGGCTACACCTTC. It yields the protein CASSPEGLRYGYTF.